The 26 T cell receptor beta chains listed next were all sequenced from one sample in a study of shared clonotypes between healthy human individuals. The method was immunoSEQ multiplex PCR; TCRdb's version includes in-frame clones alone and lacks a portion of them. The table shows approximately 840,000 clones, with just over 95% occurring only once. CD45RO negativity and positive selection for CCR7 defined naive CD8 cells, a population that excluded terminally differentiated effector memory CD45RA+ cells. The sample taken for sequencing was naive CD8+ T cells sorted from blood. The receptor source for this set is a man aged 25-45 years in good health.

On this clone itself: The junction departs from the called germline gene at one end, perhaps through a read error. J is TRBJ1-4 and V is TRBV10-1, with D unclear. This CDR3 region has 15 residues. Germline V gene sequence: CDR1 WNHNN, CDR2 SYGVQD (reference sequence). CDR3 sequence: CASSDMALLHENLFF. CDR3 coding DNA: TGCGCCAGCAGTGATATGGCTCTTCTCCATGAAAACCTGTTTTTT.

This chain joins TRBV4-1 and TRBJ1-5; 7 bases match TRBD1. V lost 1 base and J lost 7; bases outside the gene matches: 4. The CDR3 has 14 amino acids. Germline values: CDR1 MGHRA, CDR2 YSYEKL. CDR3 residues: CASSQGTGSQPQHF. The CDR3 DNA follows: TGCGCCAGCAGCCAAGGGACAGGTTCGCAGCCCCAGCATTTT.

This chain links TRBV7-9 with TRBJ2-7, with 7 bases matching TRBD2. Germline lookup yields CDR1 SEHNR and CDR2 FQNEAQ (reference sequence). The CDR3 totals 15 residues. Germline trimming cut 5 bases from V and 0 bases from J; bases unmatched to any gene: 7. CDR3 coding DNA: TGTGCCAGCAGCCTGACCACGGGGGGCTCCTACGAGCAGTACTTC. It yields the protein CASSLTTGGSYEQYF. The full variable domain, in which reference TRBV7-9 and TRBJ2-7 provide the parts outside the CDR3, is DTGVSQNPRHKITKRGQNVTFRCDPISEHNRLYWYRQTLGQGPEFLTYFQNEAQLEKSRLLSDRFSAERPKGSFSTLEIQRTEQGDSAMYLCASSLTTGGSYEQYFGPGTRLTVT.

The genes are TRBV29-1 and TRBJ2-7; no firm D call. In germline, CDR1 is SQVTM, CDR2 ANQGSEA. This CDR3 spans 11 amino acids. V was cut by 4 bases and J by 4 bases, with 8 bases left in between. For the CDR3, the DNA is TGCAGCGTTGTCTCAGCTTACGAGCAGTACTTC. Its translation: CSVVSAYEQYF.

Regarding this clone: Other DNA sequences of this sample code for an identical CDR3. The V call is TRBV5-1, the J call TRBJ2-5, with D tentatively TRBD1 (6 bases). CDR1 and CDR2 from the germline V gene are SGHRS and YFSETQ. Between the trimmed V and J ends, which lost 0 bases and 2 bases, there was a span of 8 bases. This CDR3 region has 14 residues. CDR3 protein: CASSLATGQETQYF. In DNA, the CDR3 is TGCGCCAGCAGCTTGGCGACAGGACAAGAGACCCAGTACTTC.

V usage is TRBV14 and J usage is TRBJ2-7, with 7 bases fitting TRBD1. This CDR3 region has 19 residues. The trim removed 2 bases at V and 6 bases at J, leaving 22 bases unmatched. CDR1 is SGHDN and CDR2 is FVKESK in the germline V gene. The CDR3 DNA follows: TGTGCCAGCAGCCAAACACCGGGACAGAACCTAGGGATCGGTACCGAGCAGTACTTC. As protein: CASSQTPGQNLGIGTEQYF.

The chain is built from TRBV20-1 and TRBJ2-1; D not resolved. This CDR3 has 10 residues. The V and J ends lost 1 base and 8 bases respectively, with 3 bases between them. In germline, CDR1 is DFQATT, CDR2 SNEGSKA (reference sequence). CDR3 sequence: CSARVDEQFF. CDR3 coding DNA: TGCAGTGCTAGAGTCGATGAGCAGTTCTTC.

The genes are TRBV4-1 and TRBJ1-1; perhaps TRBD1 as D (5 bases). Between the trimmed V and J ends, which lost 6 bases and 4 bases, there was a span of 15 bases. CDR1 and CDR2 from the germline V gene are MGHRA and YSYEKL. The CDR3 is made up of 14 amino acids. The CDR3 DNA reads TGCGCCAGCAGACAGGAAGGTGGGGGCACTGAAGCTTTCTTT. Encoded protein: CASRQEGGGTEAFF.

The chain uses TRBV18 and TRBJ2-1; 8 nucleotides agree with TRBD1. In germline, CDR1 is KGHSH, CDR2 LQKENI. J gave up 4 bases and V 1 base, and 6 bases lay outside the gene matches. CDR3 length: 16 residues. The DNA for the CDR3 is TGTGCCAGCTCACCACTAGAACAGGGGGAGTACAATGAGCAGTTCTTC. Amino acid sequence: CASSPLEQGEYNEQFF.

V usage is TRBV6-1 and J usage is TRBJ2-7; the match to TRBD2 covers 10 bases. The CDR3 has 14 amino acids. Germline V gene sequence: CDR1 MNHNS, CDR2 SASEGT. V lost 2 bases to trimming and J lost 3 bases; unmatched junction nucleotides: 1. The CDR3 is CASSETSGNYEQYF. The CDR3 nucleotides are TGTGCCAGCAGTGAAACTAGCGGGAACTACGAGCAGTACTTC.

CDR3 sequence: CASSQGSSGRDTQYF. DNA of the CDR3: TGTGCCAGCTCCCAGGGGTCAAGTGGGCGAGATACGCAGTATTTT. This chain joins TRBV18 and TRBJ2-3, with D possibly TRBD1 on 6 matching bases. CDR1 is KGHSH and CDR2 is LQKENI in the germline V gene. CDR3 size: 15 residues. Trimming took 6 bases from V and 5 from J, leaving 18 bases between them.

The genes are TRBV7-9 and TRBJ2-7; 9 nucleotides line up with TRBD1. The J segment lost 4 bases and the V segment lost 6 bases, leaving 10 bases of the junction unmatched. CDR1 is SEHNR, CDR2 FQNEAQ, per germline (reference sequence). This CDR3 is built from 15 residues. CDR3 sequence reads: CASSITGTGPYEQYF. The DNA of the CDR3 is TGTGCCAGCAGTATCACCGGGACAGGGCCTTACGAGCAGTACTTC.

This chain uses TRBV6-5 with TRBJ2-3, with D hard to call. This CDR3 is built from 12 residues. Trimming took 8 bases from V and 3 from J, leaving 9 bases between them. Germline CDR1 is MNHEY and CDR2 is SVGAGI. CDR3 amino acids: CASFSGTDTQYF. The CDR3 DNA follows: TGTGCCAGCTTTTCGGGTACAGATACGCAGTATTTT.

The chain links TRBV29-1 to TRBJ2-3; 8 bases fit TRBD2. The CDR3 is 15 residues long. V lost 5 bases to trimming and J lost 2 bases; unmatched junction nucleotides: 9. Germline-derived CDR1 and CDR2 are SQVTM and ANQGSEA. The CDR3 DNA reads TGCAGCGTTCCTACTAGCGGATCCTTCACAGATACGCAGTATTTT. Residues: CSVPTSGSFTDTQYF.

J is TRBJ1-1 and V is TRBV7-3, with D perhaps TRBD1 (5 bases). CDR1 SGHTA and CDR2 FQGTGA come from the germline V gene. V lost 3 bases to trimming and J lost 6 bases, with 11 bases between them. The CDR3 consists of 13 residues. The CDR3 spells CASSLGRESEAFF. The CDR3 bases are TGTGCCAGCAGCTTGGGCAGGGAGTCTGAAGCTTTCTTT.

The V and J genes are TRBV4-3 and TRBJ2-7; D is possibly TRBD1 (5 bases). The CDR3 contains 14 residues. V shed 4 bases and J shed 2 bases, with 12 bases lying between them. The germline CDR1 and CDR2 sequences are LGHNA and YSLEER. The CDR3 bases are TGCGCCAGCAGCCCCGTCATAGGGGCCTACGAGCAGTACTTC. The encoded protein is CASSPVIGAYEQYF.

V is TRBV2 and J is TRBJ2-1; D possibly corresponds to TRBD2 (5 bases). CDR1 and CDR2 from the germline V gene are SNHLY and FYNNEI. Trimming left V 7 bases short and J 8 bases short, with 12 bases between. This CDR3 is built from 12 residues. CDR3 sequence reads: CASIGRRDEQFF. In DNA, the CDR3 is TGTGCCAGCATTGGCCGGCGGGATGAGCAGTTCTTC.

The chain uses TRBV5-6 and TRBJ2-5; D is tentatively TRBD1 or TRBD2 (5 bases each). This CDR3 region has 17 residues. Germline lookup yields CDR1 SGHDT and CDR2 YYEEEE. The ends were cut back, 5 bases at V and 2 bases at J, with 22 bases in the middle. The CDR3 protein is CASRGTGPQRFQETQYF. CDR3 bases: TGTGCCAGCAGGGGCACGGGGCCGCAACGGTTTCAAGAGACCCAGTACTTC.

This rearrangement joins TRBV7-9 to TRBJ2-7; perhaps TRBD2 as D (6 bases). Trimming shortened V by 5 bases and J by 4 bases, and 15 bases separated the two germline ends. The CDR3 loop spans 14 amino acids. In germline, CDR1 is SEHNR, CDR2 FQNEAQ (reference sequence). CDR3 loop: CASSPGTHPYEQYF. The CDR3 nucleotides are TGTGCCAGCAGCCCCGGGACTCACCCTTACGAGCAGTACTTC.

The chain joins TRBV10-1 to TRBJ2-7; either TRBD1 or TRBD2 may supply D (5 bases each). CDR1 is WNHNN, CDR2 SYGVQD, per germline (reference sequence). This CDR3 has 12 residues. Trimming left V 2 bases short and J 8 bases short, with 10 bases between. The CDR3 DNA reads as TGCGCCAGCAGTGAGATAAGGGGACAGCAGTACTTC. This encodes CASSEIRGQQYF.

The V gene is TRBV9, the J gene TRBJ2-5; the match to TRBD2 covers 12 bases. This CDR3 region has 16 residues. J was trimmed by 0 bases and V by 4 bases; bases with no gene match: 4. CDR1 and CDR2 from the germline V gene are SGDLS and YYNGEE. The CDR3 sequence is CASSPGTSGHQETQYF. The CDR3 DNA reads as TGTGCCAGCAGCCCGGGGACTAGCGGGCACCAAGAGACCCAGTACTTC.

The rearrangement joins TRBV30 to TRBJ2-7; D remains ambiguous. The CDR3 is 12 residues long. The V end lost 2 bases, the J end lost 3 bases, and 8 bases lay between the germline ends. Looked up from germline, CDR1 is GTSNPN and CDR2 is SVGIG (reference sequence). The CDR3 bases are TGTGCCTGGAGTACAGAGGACTACGAGCAGTACTTC. It is translated as CAWSTEDYEQYF.

Here the CDR3 reads CASTNREVNTEAFF. The CDR3 nucleotides are TGTGCCAGTACAAACCGGGAAGTGAACACTGAAGCTTTCTTT. This chain connects TRBV19 to TRBJ1-1; D remains unclear. The CDR3 is made up of 14 amino acids. V gave up 7 bases and J gave up 0 bases, with 12 bases separating them. Germline values: CDR1 LNHDA, CDR2 SQIVND (reference sequence). Supplemented by reference TRBV19 and TRBJ1-1, the full variable domain reads DGGITQSPKYLFRKEGQNVTLSCEQNLNHDAMYWYRQDPGQGLRLIYYSQIVNDFQKGDIAEGYSVSREKKESFPLTVTSAQKNPTAFYLCASTNREVNTEAFFGQGTRLTVV.

This sequence joins TRBV14 and TRBJ2-1; 7 nucleotides line up with TRBD1. Germline V gene sequence: CDR1 SGHDN, CDR2 FVKESK. This CDR3 region has 15 residues. Trimming cost V 4 bases and J 2 bases; bases outside gene matches: 5. The CDR3 DNA follows: TGTGCCAGCAGCCCACTGGGACAGACCTACAATGAGCAGTTCTTC. Its protein is CASSPLGQTYNEQFF.

V gene TRBV15 combines with J gene TRBJ2-5; D uncertain. There are 13 residues in the CDR3. Between the trimmed V and J ends, which lost 6 bases and 4 bases, there was a span of 12 bases. Germline-derived CDR1 and CDR2 are LNHNV and YYDKDF (reference sequence). CDR3 nucleotides: TGTGCCACCAGAGACGGGCCGAGAGAGACCCAGTACTTC. This encodes CATRDGPRETQYF.

The V gene is TRBV4-1, the J gene TRBJ2-1, with D possibly being TRBD1 (6 bases). The V end lost 4 bases, the J end lost 6 bases, and 19 bases lay between the germline ends. The germline V gene has CDR1 MGHRA and CDR2 YSYEKL. The CDR3 contains 16 residues. CDR3: CASSPATGSLGNEQFF. CDR3 DNA sequence: TGCGCCAGCAGCCCGGCAACAGGGTCCCTGGGCAATGAGCAGTTCTTC.